Listed here is a single TCR beta chain. V lost 8 bases, J lost 2 bases, and 9 bases stayed unmatched. Looked up from germline, CDR1 is SEHNR and CDR2 is FQNEAQ (reference sequence). This CDR3 region has 15 residues. Each CDR3 protein is one row after TCRdb ran MiXCR on the reads. The repertoire holds approximately 490,000 distinct CDR3 sequences, with around 11% as singletons. This record belongs to a study of T cell repertoires in cytomegalovirus infection. V usage is TRBV7-9 and J usage is TRBJ2-5; 9 nucleotides line up with TRBD1. The sequence was obtained from a human donor in good health (CMV status not recorded). Some clones in this sample may be carry-over from other donors' samples. Sequenced: PBMCs. The CDR3 here is CASWGTGIGQETQYF. CDR3 coding DNA: TGTGCCAGCTGGGGGACAGGGATCGGACAAGAGACCCAGTACTTC.